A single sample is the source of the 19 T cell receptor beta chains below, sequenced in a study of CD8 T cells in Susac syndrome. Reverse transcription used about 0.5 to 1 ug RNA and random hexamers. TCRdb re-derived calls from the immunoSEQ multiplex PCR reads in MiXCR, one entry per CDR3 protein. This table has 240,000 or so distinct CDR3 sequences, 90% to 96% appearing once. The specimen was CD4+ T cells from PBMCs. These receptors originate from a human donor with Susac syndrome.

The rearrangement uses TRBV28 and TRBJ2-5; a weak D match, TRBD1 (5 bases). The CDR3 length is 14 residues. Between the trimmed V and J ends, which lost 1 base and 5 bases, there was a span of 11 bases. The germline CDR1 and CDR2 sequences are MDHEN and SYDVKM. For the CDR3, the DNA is TGTGCCAGCAGTTTATTTAAGAAGGGGGAGACCCAGTACTTC. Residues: CASSLFKKGETQYF.

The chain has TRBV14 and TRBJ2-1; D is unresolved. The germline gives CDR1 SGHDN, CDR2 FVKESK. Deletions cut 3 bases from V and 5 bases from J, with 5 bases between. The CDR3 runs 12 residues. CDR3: CASSHPHNEQFF. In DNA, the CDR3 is TGTGCCAGCAGCCATCCTCACAATGAGCAGTTCTTC.

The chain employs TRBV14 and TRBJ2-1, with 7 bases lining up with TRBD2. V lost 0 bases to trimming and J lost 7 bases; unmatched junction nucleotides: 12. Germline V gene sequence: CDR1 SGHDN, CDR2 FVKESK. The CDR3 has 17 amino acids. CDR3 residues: CASSQDRLADLGNEQFF. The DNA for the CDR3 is TGTGCCAGCAGCCAAGATCGACTAGCCGACCTCGGGAATGAGCAGTTCTTC.

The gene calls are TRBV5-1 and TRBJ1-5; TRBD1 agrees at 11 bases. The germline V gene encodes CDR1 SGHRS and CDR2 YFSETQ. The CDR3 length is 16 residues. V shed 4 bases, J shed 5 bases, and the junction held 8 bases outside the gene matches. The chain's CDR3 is CASSAIPGQGDQPQHF. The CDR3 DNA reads TGCGCCAGCAGCGCGATACCGGGACAGGGGGATCAGCCCCAGCATTTT.

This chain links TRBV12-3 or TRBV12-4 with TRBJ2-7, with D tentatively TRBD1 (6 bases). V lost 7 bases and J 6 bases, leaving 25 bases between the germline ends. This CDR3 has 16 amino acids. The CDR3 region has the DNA TGTGCCAGCACCCTCCGCCAGGGGCCCTTGTGGGGCGAGCAGTACTTC. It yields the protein CASTLRQGPLWGEQYF.

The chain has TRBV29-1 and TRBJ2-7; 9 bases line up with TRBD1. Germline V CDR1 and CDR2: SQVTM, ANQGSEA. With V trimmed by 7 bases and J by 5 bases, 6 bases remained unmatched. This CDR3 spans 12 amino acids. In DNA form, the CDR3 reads TGCAGCGCCGGGACAGGGAGCCACGAGCAGTACTTC. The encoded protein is CSAGTGSHEQYF.

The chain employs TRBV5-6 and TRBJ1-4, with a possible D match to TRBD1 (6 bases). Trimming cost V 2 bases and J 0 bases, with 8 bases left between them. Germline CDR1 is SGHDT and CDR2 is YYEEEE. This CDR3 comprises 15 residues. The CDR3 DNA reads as TGTGCCAGCAGCTTTTCAGGGGCAACTAATGAAAAACTGTTTTTT. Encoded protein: CASSFSGATNEKLFF.

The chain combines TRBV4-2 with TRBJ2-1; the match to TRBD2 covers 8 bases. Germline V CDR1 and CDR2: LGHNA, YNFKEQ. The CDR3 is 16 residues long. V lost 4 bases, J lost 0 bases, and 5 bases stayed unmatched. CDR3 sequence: CASSPPAGASYNEQFF. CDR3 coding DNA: TGTGCCAGCAGCCCACCAGCGGGAGCCTCCTACAATGAGCAGTTCTTC.

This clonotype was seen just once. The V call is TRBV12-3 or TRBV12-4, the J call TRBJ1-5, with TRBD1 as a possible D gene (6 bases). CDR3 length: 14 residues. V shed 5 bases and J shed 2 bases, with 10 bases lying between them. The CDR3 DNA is TGTGCCAGCAGTCGACAGGCTCGCAATCAGCCCCAGCATTTT. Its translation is CASSRQARNQPQHF.

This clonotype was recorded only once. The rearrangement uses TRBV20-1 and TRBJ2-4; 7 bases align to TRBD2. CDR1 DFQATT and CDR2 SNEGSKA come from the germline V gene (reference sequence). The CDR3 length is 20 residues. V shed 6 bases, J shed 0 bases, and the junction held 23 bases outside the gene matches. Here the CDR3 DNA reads TGCAGTGCAACCCACGGGTTCGGCGGGAGTTTGGTTCTAGCCAAAAACATTCAGTACTTC. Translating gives CSATHGFGGSLVLAKNIQYF.

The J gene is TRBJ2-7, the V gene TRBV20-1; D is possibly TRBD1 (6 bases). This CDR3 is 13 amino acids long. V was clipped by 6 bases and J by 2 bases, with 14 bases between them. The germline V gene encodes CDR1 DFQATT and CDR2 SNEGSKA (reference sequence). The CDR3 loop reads CSAPSGATYEQYF. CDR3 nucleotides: TGCAGTGCCCCCTCAGGGGCAACCTACGAGCAGTACTTC.

CDR3 sequence: CASSLTTSGELFF. CDR3 nucleotides: TGTGCCAGCAGCTTAACTACTTCAGGGGAGCTGTTTTTT. The J gene is TRBJ2-2, the V gene TRBV11-2; D is uncertain. Germline values: CDR1 SGHAT, CDR2 FQNNGV. CDR3 length: 13 amino acids. V was pared by 2 bases and J by 8 bases, with 9 bases between.

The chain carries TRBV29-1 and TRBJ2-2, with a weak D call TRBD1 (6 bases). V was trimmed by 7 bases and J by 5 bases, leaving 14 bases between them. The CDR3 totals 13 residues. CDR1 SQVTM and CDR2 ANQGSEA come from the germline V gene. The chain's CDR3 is CSARTVGTGELFF. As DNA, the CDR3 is TGCAGCGCGAGGACAGTTGGGACCGGGGAGCTGTTTTTT.

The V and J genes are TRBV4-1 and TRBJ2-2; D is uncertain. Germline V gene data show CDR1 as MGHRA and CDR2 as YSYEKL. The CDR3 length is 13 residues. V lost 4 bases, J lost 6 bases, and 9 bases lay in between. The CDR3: CASSLLPSGELFF. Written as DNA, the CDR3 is TGCGCCAGCAGCCTCCTCCCATCCGGGGAGCTGTTTTTT.

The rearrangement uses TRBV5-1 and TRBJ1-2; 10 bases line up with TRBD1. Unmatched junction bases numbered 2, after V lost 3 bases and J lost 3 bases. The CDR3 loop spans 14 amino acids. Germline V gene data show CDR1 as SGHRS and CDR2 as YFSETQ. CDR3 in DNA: TGCGCCAGCAGCTCGGACAGGGGGGACTATGGCTACACCTTC. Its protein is CASSSDRGDYGYTF.

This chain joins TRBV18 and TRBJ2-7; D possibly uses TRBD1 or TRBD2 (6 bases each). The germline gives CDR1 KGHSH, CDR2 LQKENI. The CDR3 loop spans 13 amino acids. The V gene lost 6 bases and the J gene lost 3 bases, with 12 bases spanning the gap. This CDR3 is CASSPGGHYEQYF. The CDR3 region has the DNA TGTGCCAGCTCCCCCGGGGGACACTACGAGCAGTACTTC.

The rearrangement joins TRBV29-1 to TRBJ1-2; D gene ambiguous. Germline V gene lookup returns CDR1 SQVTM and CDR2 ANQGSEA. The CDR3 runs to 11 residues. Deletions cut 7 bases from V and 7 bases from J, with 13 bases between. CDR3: CSDRTRGGYTF. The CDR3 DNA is TGCAGCGATCGGACCCGGGGTGGCTACACCTTC.

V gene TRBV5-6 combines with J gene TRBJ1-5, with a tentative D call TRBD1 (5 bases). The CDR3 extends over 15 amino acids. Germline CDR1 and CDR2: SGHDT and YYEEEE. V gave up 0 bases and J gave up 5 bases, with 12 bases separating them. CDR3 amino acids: CASSLEAQADQPQHF. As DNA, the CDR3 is TGTGCCAGCAGCTTGGAGGCACAGGCGGATCAGCCCCAGCATTTT.

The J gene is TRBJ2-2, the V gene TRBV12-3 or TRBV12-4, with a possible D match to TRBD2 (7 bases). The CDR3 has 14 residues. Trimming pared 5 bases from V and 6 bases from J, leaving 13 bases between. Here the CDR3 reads CASSRLGGAGELFF. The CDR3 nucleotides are TGTGCCAGCAGTAGACTAGGGGGGGCCGGGGAGCTGTTTTTT.